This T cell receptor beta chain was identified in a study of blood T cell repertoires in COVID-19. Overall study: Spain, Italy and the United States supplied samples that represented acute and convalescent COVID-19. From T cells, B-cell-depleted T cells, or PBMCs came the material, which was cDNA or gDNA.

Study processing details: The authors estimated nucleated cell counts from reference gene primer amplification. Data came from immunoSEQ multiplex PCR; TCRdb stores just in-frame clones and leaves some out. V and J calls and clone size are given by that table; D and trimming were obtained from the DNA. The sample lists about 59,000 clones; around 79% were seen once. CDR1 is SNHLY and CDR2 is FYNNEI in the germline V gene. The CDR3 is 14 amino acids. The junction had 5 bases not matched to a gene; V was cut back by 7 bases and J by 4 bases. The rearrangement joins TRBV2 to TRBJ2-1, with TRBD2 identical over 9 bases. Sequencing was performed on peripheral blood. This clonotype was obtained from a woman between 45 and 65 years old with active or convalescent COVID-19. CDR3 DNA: TGTGCCAGCACACAAGCGGGAGGATACAATGAGCAGTTCTTC. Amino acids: CASTQAGGYNEQFF.